These 19 T cell receptor beta chains were all obtained from the same sample, sequenced in a study of a mutant IDH1 vaccine in newly diagnosed glioma. Time point meaning: week 23, last vaccination. Mutant IDH1 20-mer peptide, at 300 ug, made up each vaccine dose, with topical imiquimod. Using immunoSEQ multiplex PCR, the repertoire was profiled, and TCRdb retains in-frame clones only, with some absent. The table includes approximately 82,000 clones, about 82% detected once. No antigens are known for them. Here the sequenced sample was PBMCs, taken from a glioma patient whose treatment included an IDH1 peptide vaccine. The origin of the receptors is a man under 40 with glioma. Some clones in this sample may be carry-over from other donors' samples.

The chain is built from TRBV7-9 and TRBJ2-7; D uncertain. This CDR3 region has 13 residues. The V end lost 5 bases, the J end lost 6 bases, and 14 bases lay between the germline ends. The germline CDR1 and CDR2 sequences are SEHNR and FQNEAQ (reference sequence). The CDR3 DNA sequence: TGTGCCAGCAGCCGAGGCGTCGCCGGCGAGCAGTACTTC. Translated: CASSRGVAGEQYF.

To note about this clone: Other DNA sequences from this sample encode an identical CDR3 as well. The chain joins TRBV10-3 to TRBJ1-5; 7 positions agree with TRBD1. Germline V lookup: CDR1 ENHRY, CDR2 SYGVKD. This CDR3 spans 15 amino acids. With 3 bases clipped from V and 4 bases from J, the junction kept 6 bases outside the gene matches. CDR3: CAISESGTDNQPQHF. The DNA for the CDR3 is TGTGCCATCAGTGAATCCGGGACAGATAATCAGCCCCAGCATTTT.

The rearrangement uses TRBV7-9 and TRBJ2-7; perhaps TRBD2 as D (6 bases). The V end lost 4 bases, the J end lost 1 base, and 14 bases lay between the germline ends. The CDR3 consists of 15 residues. CDR1 is SEHNR and CDR2 is FQNEAQ in the germline V gene (reference sequence). The CDR3 DNA sequence: TGTGCCAGCAGCTCCTCCGGGACTTCATCCTACGAGCAGTACTTC. Translated, it gives CASSSSGTSSYEQYF.

The gene calls are TRBV10-3 and TRBJ2-7, with TRBD2 identical over 9 bases. Germline values: CDR1 ENHRY, CDR2 SYGVKD. This CDR3 has 15 residues. Trimming cost V 3 bases and J 3 bases; bases outside gene matches: 6. CDR3: CAISESGLALYEQYF. CDR3 in DNA: TGTGCCATCAGTGAATCGGGACTAGCCCTCTACGAGCAGTACTTC.

This clone occurred once. DNA of the CDR3: TGCGCCAGCAGCTTGGGAGGGGGAGACCAAGAGACCCAGTACTTC. Translated: CASSLGGGDQETQYF. J is TRBJ2-5 and V is TRBV5-1, with D perhaps TRBD1 (6 bases). This CDR3 has 15 residues. The V gene lost 0 bases and the J gene lost 0 bases, with 9 bases spanning the gap. The V gene's germline CDR1 is SGHRS and CDR2 YFSETQ. The entire variable domain, with the rest obtained from reference TRBV5-1 and TRBJ2-5, is as follows: KAGVTQTPRYLIKTRGQQVTLSCSPISGHRSVSWYQQTPGQGLQFLFEYFSETQRNKGNFPGRFSGRQFSNSRSEMNVSTLELGDSALYLCASSLGGGDQETQYFGPGTRLLVL.

The genes are TRBV28 and TRBJ1-2; maybe TRBD1 (6 bases). V was clipped by 5 bases and J by 0 bases, with 13 bases between them. Germline CDR1 MDHEN, CDR2 SYDVKM. The CDR3 is 15 amino acids. CDR3 sequence reads: CASSNTGIANYGYTF. The CDR3 coding sequence is TGTGCCAGCAGTAACACAGGGATAGCTAACTATGGCTACACCTTC.

The chain is built from TRBV7-9 and TRBJ2-1; a weak D match, TRBD1 (5 bases). CDR1 and CDR2 (germline): SEHNR, FQNEAQ (reference sequence). CDR3 length: 15 amino acids. Trimming shortened V by 1 base and J by 9 bases, and 16 bases separated the two germline ends. CDR3 nucleotides: TGTGCCAGCAGCTTAGTGTCAGGACATTTGGGTGAGCAGTTCTTC. Amino acid sequence: CASSLVSGHLGEQFF.

The V gene is TRBV7-2, the J gene TRBJ1-5; D may be TRBD1 (5 bases). CDR1 SGHTA and CDR2 FQGNSA come from the germline V gene. The CDR3 is 16 amino acids. V was shortened by 2 bases and J by 0 bases, with 11 bases between the two germline ends. The CDR3 here is CASSLYLGASNQPQHF. The CDR3 DNA is TGTGCCAGCAGCTTATATCTCGGGGCTAGCAATCAGCCCCAGCATTTT. Drawing the rest from reference TRBV7-2 and TRBJ1-5, the complete variable domain is GAGVSQSPSNKVTEKGKDVELRCDPISGHTALYWYRQSLGQGLEFLIYFQGNSAPDKSGLPSDRFSAERTGGSVSTLTIQRTQQEDSAVYLCASSLYLGASNQPQHFGDGTRLSIL.

The V call is TRBV9, the J call TRBJ1-1; D is perhaps TRBD1 (5 bases). Germline V CDR1 and CDR2: SGDLS, YYNGEE. V was clipped by 0 bases and J by 6 bases, with 15 bases between them. The CDR3 is made up of 15 amino acids. The CDR3 spells CASSVGWGLTAEAFF. DNA of the CDR3: TGTGCCAGCAGCGTAGGATGGGGGTTAACGGCTGAAGCTTTCTTT.

The rearrangement joins TRBV5-1 to TRBJ1-1, with 7 bases aligning to TRBD1. Per the germline V gene, CDR1 is SGHRS and CDR2 is YFSETQ. The CDR3 is 14 residues long. After removal of 1 base from V and 5 bases from J, the junction contained 5 bases not matched to a gene. The DNA of the CDR3 is TGCGCCAGCAGCTTGCGACAGGGTCGTACTGAAGCTTTCTTT. It codes for CASSLRQGRTEAFF. Full variable domain (outside the CDR3, taken from reference TRBV5-1 and TRBJ1-1): KAGVTQTPRYLIKTRGQQVTLSCSPISGHRSVSWYQQTPGQGLQFLFEYFSETQRNKGNFPGRFSGRQFSNSRSEMNVSTLELGDSALYLCASSLRQGRTEAFFGQGTRLTVV.

The J gene is TRBJ1-1, the V gene TRBV5-1; D gene unclear. Germline V gene sequence: CDR1 SGHRS, CDR2 YFSETQ. Trimming pared 3 bases from V and 3 bases from J, leaving 12 bases between. CDR3 length: 14 residues. In nucleotides, the CDR3 is TGCGCCAGCAGCTCCACGGACCGGTACACTGAAGCTTTCTTT. Its translation is CASSSTDRYTEAFF. Variable domain in full (rest from reference TRBV5-1 and TRBJ1-1): KAGVTQTPRYLIKTRGQQVTLSCSPISGHRSVSWYQQTPGQGLQFLFEYFSETQRNKGNFPGRFSGRQFSNSRSEMNVSTLELGDSALYLCASSSTDRYTEAFFGQGTRLTVV.

The chain links TRBV12-5 to TRBJ2-3, with 10 bases identical to TRBD2. Germline trimming cut 6 bases from V and 2 bases from J; bases unmatched to any gene: 2. CDR3 length equals 14 residues. Germline V gene sequence: CDR1 LGHNT, CDR2 FRNRAP. The CDR3 region is CASGSGRATDTQYF. For the CDR3, the DNA is TGTGCTAGTGGGAGCGGGAGGGCCACAGATACGCAGTATTTT.

V and J are TRBV7-2 and TRBJ1-6, with D possibly matching TRBD1 (5 bases). From germline, CDR1 is SGHTA and CDR2 FQGNSA. Trimming left V 8 bases short and J 6 bases short, with 11 bases between. The CDR3 length is 13 residues. In DNA, the CDR3 is TGTGCCAGCGGGCGTCAGGGTAATTCACCCCTCCACTTT. Its protein is CASGRQGNSPLHF.

The chain combines TRBV28 with TRBJ1-4; D is unclear. V was trimmed by 7 bases and J by 2 bases, leaving 8 bases between them. This CDR3 has 13 residues. The V gene's germline CDR1 is MDHEN and CDR2 SYDVKM. The CDR3 loop is CASNSLTNEKLFF. The CDR3 nucleotides read TGTGCCAGCAATTCTCTGACTAATGAAAAACTGTTTTTT.

CDR3 sequence: CAISDSGTGGSYEQYF. The DNA of the CDR3 is TGTGCCATCAGTGACTCCGGGACAGGGGGGTCCTACGAGCAGTACTTC. The chain employs TRBV10-3 and TRBJ2-7; TRBD1 aligns across 11 bases. V shed 3 bases and J 1 base; nucleotides not matched to a gene: 5. Germline V lookup: CDR1 ENHRY, CDR2 SYGVKD. This CDR3 region has 16 residues.

The rearrangement joins TRBV27 to TRBJ1-4, with D perhaps TRBD1 (6 bases). This CDR3 has 14 amino acids. With 6 bases removed from V and 4 bases from J, the gap between germline ends came to 12 bases. Germline CDR1 is MNHEY and CDR2 is SMNVEV (reference sequence). CDR3 in amino acids: CASSSDSLNEKLFF. The CDR3 DNA follows: TGTGCCAGCAGCTCGGACAGCCTTAATGAAAAACTGTTTTTT.

In regard to this clone: A junction end diverges from the germline sequence, so it may reflect a read error. CDR3 DNA sequence: TGTGCCAGCAGCCGGGGAGACTATGGCTACACCTTC. Protein product: CASSRGDYGYTF. J is TRBJ1-2 and V is TRBV5-1; no clear D. The germline CDR1 and CDR2 sequences are SGHRS and YFSETQ. This CDR3 spans 12 amino acids.

The chain is built from TRBV11-3 and TRBJ2-1; D gene ambiguous. CDR1 and CDR2 (germline): SGHNT, YENEEA. V gave up 5 bases and J gave up 6 bases, with 11 bases separating them. This CDR3 contains 13 residues. CDR3 residues: CASSPGPTNEQFF. DNA for the CDR3: TGTGCCAGCAGCCCTGGACCAACCAATGAGCAGTTCTTC.

The V and J genes are TRBV7-3 and TRBJ1-1; 7 bases are a match to TRBD1. Germline-derived CDR1 and CDR2 are SGHTA and FQGTGA. This CDR3 has 13 residues. Unmatched junction bases numbered 8, after V lost 6 bases and J lost 7 bases. As DNA, the CDR3 is TGTGCCAGCAGGCTACATAGACAGGGTGAAGCTTTCTTT. Translated: CASRLHRQGEAFF.